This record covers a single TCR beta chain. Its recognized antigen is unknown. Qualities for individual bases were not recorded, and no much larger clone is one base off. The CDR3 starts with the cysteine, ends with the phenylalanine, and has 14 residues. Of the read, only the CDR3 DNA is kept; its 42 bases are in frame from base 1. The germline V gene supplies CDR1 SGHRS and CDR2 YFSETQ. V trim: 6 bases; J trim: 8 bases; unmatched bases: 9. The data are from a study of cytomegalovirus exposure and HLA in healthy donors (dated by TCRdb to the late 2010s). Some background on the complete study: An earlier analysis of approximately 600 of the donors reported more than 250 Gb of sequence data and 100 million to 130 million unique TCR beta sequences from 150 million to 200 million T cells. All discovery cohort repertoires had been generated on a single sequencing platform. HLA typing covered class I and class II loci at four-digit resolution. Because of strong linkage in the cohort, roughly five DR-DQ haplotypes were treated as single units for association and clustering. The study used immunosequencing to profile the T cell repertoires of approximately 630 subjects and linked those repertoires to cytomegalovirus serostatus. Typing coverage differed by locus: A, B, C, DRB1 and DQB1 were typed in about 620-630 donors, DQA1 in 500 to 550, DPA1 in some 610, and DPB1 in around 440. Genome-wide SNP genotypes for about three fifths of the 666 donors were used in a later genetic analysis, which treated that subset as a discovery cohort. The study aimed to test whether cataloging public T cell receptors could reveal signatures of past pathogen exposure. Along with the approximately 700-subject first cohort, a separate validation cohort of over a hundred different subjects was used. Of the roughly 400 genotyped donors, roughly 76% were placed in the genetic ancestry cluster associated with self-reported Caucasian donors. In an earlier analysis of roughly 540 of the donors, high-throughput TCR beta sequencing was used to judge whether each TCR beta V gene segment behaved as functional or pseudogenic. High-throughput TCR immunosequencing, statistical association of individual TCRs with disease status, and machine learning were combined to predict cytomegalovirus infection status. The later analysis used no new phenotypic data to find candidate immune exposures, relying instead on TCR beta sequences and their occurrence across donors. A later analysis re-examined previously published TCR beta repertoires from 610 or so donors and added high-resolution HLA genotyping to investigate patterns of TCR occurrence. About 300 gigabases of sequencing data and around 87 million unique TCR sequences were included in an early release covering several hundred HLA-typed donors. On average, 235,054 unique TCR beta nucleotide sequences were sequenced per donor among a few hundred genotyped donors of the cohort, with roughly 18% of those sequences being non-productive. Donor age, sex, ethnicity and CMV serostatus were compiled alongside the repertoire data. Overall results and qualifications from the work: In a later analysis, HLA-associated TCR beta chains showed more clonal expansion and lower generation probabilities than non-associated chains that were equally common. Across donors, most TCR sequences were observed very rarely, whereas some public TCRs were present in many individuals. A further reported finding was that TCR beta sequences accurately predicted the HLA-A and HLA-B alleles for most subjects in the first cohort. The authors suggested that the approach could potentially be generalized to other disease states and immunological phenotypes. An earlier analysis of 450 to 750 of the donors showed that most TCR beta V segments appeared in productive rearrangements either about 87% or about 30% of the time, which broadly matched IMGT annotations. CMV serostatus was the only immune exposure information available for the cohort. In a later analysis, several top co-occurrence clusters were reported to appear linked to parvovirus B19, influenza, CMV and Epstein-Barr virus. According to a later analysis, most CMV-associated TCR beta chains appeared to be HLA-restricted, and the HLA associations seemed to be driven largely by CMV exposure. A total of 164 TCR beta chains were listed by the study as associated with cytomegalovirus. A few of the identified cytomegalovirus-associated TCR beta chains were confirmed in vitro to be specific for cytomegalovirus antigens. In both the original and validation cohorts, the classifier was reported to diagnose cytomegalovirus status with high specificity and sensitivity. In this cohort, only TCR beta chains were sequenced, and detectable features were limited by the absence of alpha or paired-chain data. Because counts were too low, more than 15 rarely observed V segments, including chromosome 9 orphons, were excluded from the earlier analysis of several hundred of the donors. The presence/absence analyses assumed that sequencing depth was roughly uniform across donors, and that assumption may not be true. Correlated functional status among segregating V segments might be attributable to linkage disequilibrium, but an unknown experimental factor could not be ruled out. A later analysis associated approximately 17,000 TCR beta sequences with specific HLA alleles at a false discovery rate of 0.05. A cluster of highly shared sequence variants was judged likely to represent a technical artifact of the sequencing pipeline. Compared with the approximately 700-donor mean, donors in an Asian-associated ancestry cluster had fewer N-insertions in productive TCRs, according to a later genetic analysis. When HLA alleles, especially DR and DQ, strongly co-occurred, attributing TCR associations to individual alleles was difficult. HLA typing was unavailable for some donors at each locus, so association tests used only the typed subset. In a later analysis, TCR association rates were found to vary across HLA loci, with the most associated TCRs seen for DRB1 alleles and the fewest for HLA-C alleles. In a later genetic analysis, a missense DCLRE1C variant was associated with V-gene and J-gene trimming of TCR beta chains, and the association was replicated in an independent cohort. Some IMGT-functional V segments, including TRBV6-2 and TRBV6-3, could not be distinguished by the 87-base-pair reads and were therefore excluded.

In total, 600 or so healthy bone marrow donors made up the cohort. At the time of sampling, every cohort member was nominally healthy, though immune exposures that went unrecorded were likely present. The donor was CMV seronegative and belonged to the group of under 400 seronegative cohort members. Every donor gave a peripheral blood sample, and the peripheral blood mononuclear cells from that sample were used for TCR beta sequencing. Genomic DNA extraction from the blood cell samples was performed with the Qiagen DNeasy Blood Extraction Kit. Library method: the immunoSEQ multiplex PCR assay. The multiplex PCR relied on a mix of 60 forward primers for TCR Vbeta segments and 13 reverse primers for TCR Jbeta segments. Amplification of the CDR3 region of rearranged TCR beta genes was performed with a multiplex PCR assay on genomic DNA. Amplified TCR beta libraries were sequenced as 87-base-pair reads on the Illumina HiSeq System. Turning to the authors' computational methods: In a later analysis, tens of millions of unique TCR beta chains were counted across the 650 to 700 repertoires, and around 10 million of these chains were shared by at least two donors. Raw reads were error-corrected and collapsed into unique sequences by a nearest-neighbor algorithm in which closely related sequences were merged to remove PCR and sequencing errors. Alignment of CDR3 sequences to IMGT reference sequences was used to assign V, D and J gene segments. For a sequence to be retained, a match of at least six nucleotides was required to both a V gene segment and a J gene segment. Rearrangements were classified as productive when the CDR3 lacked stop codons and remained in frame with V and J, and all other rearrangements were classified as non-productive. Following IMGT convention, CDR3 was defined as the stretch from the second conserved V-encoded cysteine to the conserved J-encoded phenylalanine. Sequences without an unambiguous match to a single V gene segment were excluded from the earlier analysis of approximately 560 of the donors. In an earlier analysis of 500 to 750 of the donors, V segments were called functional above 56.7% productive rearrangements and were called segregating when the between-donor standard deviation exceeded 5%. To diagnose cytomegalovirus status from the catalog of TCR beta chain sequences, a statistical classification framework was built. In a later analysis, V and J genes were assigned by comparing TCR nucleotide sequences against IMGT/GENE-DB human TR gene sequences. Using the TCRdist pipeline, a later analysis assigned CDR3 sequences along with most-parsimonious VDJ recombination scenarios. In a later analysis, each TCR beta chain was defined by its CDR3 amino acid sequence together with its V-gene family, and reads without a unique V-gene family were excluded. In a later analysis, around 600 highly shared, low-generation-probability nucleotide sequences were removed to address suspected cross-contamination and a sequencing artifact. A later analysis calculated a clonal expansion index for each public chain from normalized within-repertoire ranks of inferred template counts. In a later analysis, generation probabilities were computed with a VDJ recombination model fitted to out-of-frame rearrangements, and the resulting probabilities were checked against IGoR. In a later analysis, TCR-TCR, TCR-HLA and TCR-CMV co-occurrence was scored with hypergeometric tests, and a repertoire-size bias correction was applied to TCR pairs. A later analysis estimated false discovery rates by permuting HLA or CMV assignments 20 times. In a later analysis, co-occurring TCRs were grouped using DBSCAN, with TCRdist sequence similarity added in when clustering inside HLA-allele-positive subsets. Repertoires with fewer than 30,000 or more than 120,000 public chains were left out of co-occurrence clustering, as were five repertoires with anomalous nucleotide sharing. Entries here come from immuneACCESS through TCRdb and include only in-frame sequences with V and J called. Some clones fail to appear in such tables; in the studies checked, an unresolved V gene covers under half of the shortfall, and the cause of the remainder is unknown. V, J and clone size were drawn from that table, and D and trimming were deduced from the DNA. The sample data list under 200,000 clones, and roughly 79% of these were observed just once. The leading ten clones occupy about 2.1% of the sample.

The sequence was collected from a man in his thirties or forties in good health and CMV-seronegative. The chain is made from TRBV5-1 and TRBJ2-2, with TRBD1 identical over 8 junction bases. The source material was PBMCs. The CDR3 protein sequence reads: CASTLGQARGELFF. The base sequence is TGCGCCAGCACCCTGGGACAGGCCAGGGGGGAGCTGTTTTTT.